The 8 T cell receptor beta chains given below trace back to one sample, sequenced in a study of shared clonotypes between healthy human individuals. Measured with immunoSEQ multiplex PCR; TCRdb has only the in-frame clones, and not every one. Of over a million clones listed, 70% to 80% are singletons. Sequencing used memory CD4+ T cells sorted from blood. Subset given: CD45RA-negative fraction. The receptors here all came from a young man in good health.

This clone showed up many times. In the same sample, other DNA sequences code for this CDR3. The chain joins TRBV5-1 to TRBJ2-3; the match to TRBD2 covers 12 bases. Germline CDR1 reads SGHRS; CDR2 reads YFSETQ. Trimming cost V 3 bases and J 5 bases; bases outside gene matches: 1. The CDR3 covers 14 residues. The CDR3 nucleotides are TGCGCCAGCAGCTCGGGACTAGCGGGAGATACGCAGTATTTT. Translated: CASSSGLAGDTQYF.

The chain has TRBV11-3 and TRBJ2-7, with TRBD1 as a possible D gene (6 bases). Germline V gene sequence: CDR1 SGHNT, CDR2 YENEEA. The CDR3 contains 12 residues. V lost 2 bases to trimming and J lost 4 bases, with 6 bases between them. This CDR3 is CASSLRGYEQYF. In DNA form, the CDR3 reads TGTGCCAGCAGCTTAAGGGGGTACGAGCAGTACTTC. The full variable domain, with the rest looked up from reference TRBV11-3 and TRBJ2-7, is EAGVVQSPRYKIIEKKQPVAFWCNPISGHNTLYWYLQNLGQGPELLIRYENEEAVDDSQLPKDRFSAERLKGVDSTLKIQPAELGDSAVYLCASSLRGYEQYFGPGTRLTVT.

Remarks on this clone: Other DNA sequences in the same sample also yield this CDR3. The V and J genes are TRBV6-1 and TRBJ2-1; D is undetermined. Germline values: CDR1 MNHNS, CDR2 SASEGT. V was shortened by 3 bases and J by 4 bases, with 4 bases between the two germline ends. The CDR3 has 12 residues. The CDR3 region is CASSDLYNEQFF. The CDR3 DNA reads as TGTGCCAGCAGTGATTTGTACAATGAGCAGTTCTTC.

The rearrangement uses TRBV6-5 and TRBJ1-1; 9 nucleotides line up with TRBD1. Germline V CDR1 and CDR2: MNHEY, SVGAGI. V gave up 8 bases and J gave up 5 bases; unmatched junction bases: 6. The CDR3 runs 13 residues. In DNA form, the CDR3 reads TGTGCCAGCTTCCCGGGACAGGGAACTGAAGCTTTCTTT. Translated, it gives CASFPGQGTEAFF.

The rearrangement uses TRBV11-2 and TRBJ2-7; 9 bases are shared with TRBD2. Unmatched junction bases numbered 5, after V lost 1 base and J lost 4 bases. Germline V gene lookup returns CDR1 SGHAT and CDR2 FQNNGV. The CDR3 length is 15 residues. The CDR3 reads CASSLVGLAEYEQYF. CDR3 DNA sequence: TGTGCCAGCAGCTTAGTGGGACTAGCCGAGTACGAGCAGTACTTC.

The chain links TRBV7-8 to TRBJ1-6; 8 bases fit TRBD1. This CDR3 region has 14 residues. Unmatched junction bases numbered 5, after V lost 4 bases and J lost 9 bases. CDR1 is SGHVS and CDR2 is FQNEAQ in the germline V gene. The CDR3 nucleotides read TGTGCCAGCAGCTCAACAGGGGGACGTTCACCCCTCCACTTT. Its translation: CASSSTGGRSPLHF.

The chain has TRBV5-1 and TRBJ1-6; D is unresolved. CDR1 and CDR2 from the germline V gene are SGHRS and YFSETQ. Trimming cost V 0 bases and J 9 bases, with 13 bases left between them. The CDR3 extends over 15 amino acids. DNA of the CDR3: TGCGCCAGCAGCTTGGGCCGGGGTCCTGCTTCACCCCTCCACTTT. It specifies CASSLGRGPASPLHF.

This clone was seen at least ten times. This sample also contains other DNA sequences that code for the same CDR3. The rearrangement links TRBV5-4 to TRBJ2-3; 10 bases are shared with TRBD2. This CDR3 has 16 amino acids. The J segment lost 1 base and the V segment lost 2 bases, leaving 4 bases of the junction unmatched. Germline CDR1 SGHNT, CDR2 YYREEE (reference sequence). The CDR3 reads CASSFSGGRRTDTQYF. The CDR3 nucleotides read TGTGCCAGCAGCTTTAGCGGGGGGCGTCGCACAGATACGCAGTATTTT.